This T cell receptor (beta chain) appears in the sequencing data of a study of metastatic and nonmetastatic thyroid tumors. Overall study: Malignant and benign thyroid patients had repertoires compared in peripheral blood and tumor or nodule tissue.

Each patient came to thyroid surgery without any prior treatment (of any kind). CDR3 length equals 18 residues. CDR1 and CDR2 from the germline V gene are SGHKS and YYEKEE (reference sequence). V shed 1 base, J shed 9 bases, and the junction held 16 bases outside the gene matches. This clone was detected many times. MiXCR reprocessed the PCR reads for TCRdb. The profile covers roughly 30,000 clones, with around a sixth appearing a single time and around 7.5% taken by the ten largest. This sequence originates from a female donor with papillary thyroid cancer or a benign thyroid nodule (not recorded which). Some clones in this sample may be carry-over from other donors' samples. Source material: blood. The chain joins TRBV5-5 to TRBJ1-6; 7 bases line up with TRBD1. The CDR3 sequence: CASSLRDSTPTRVSPLHF. The CDR3 nucleotides are TGTGCCAGCAGCTTGAGGGACAGTACGCCAACTAGGGTTTCACCCCTCCACTTT.